This T cell receptor beta chain was captured in a study of spatial heterogeneity in lung cancer. On the study more broadly: Tumor-region counts of TCR transcripts tracked strongly with a T cell module score from matched bulk RNA-seq. Points from the study as a whole: Higher tumor mutation counts went along with higher counts of expanded intratumoral alpha and beta TCRs.

This CDR3 is 16 amino acids long. Germline CDR1 is LGHNT and CDR2 is FRNRAP. V shed 2 bases and J 4 bases; nucleotides not matched to a gene: 8. Using its own MiXCR run on the 5' RACE reads, TCRdb lists one record per CDR3 protein. The sample shows approximately 860 distinct CDR3 sequences, approximately 39% of them seen only once. This clonotype is categorized as large. Antigen unknown. Regarding time point: sample taken at primary tumor resection. Whole RNA, which was extracted from tumor, nontumor lung tissue or frozen PBMC, was sequenced without any cell sorting. This specimen was lung tumor tissue, taken at surgery. The TCR was taken from a female donor with early-stage non-small cell lung cancer. The chain has TRBV12-5 and TRBJ1-5, with 7 nucleotides matching TRBD1. In nucleotides, the CDR3 is TGTGCTAGTGGTTTGCGTGGGACAGTAGCAAATCAGCCCCAGCATTTT. This sequence encodes CASGLRGTVANQPQHF.